This TCR beta chain was recorded in a study of blood T cells in healthy people across ages. Study-wide findings and caveats: Estimates of total diversity, which came from one million sequenced T cells, were considered to be underestimates. Naive and antigen-experienced cells could not be conclusively compared, given unsorted PBMCs. A strong correlation was found between TCR beta diversity and the percentage of naive T cells. With age, beta diversity per million T cells declined roughly linearly, significantly by approximately 40.

This clonotype occurred a few times. Its antigen is unknown. A J-beta primer mix and a sample-barcoded 5' primer were used in a second PCR of about 7 to 12 cycles. TCRdb recomputed calls from the 5' RACE reads with MiXCR, one row per CDR3 protein. The sample shows 800,000 to 1,000,000 distinct CDR3 sequences, roughly 50% of them seen only once. V lost 4 bases and J lost 7, with 18 bases in between. Looked up from germline, CDR1 is KGHDR and CDR2 is SFDVKD. The CDR3 consists of 15 residues. Sequencing input: blood. The receptor was derived from a man aged 25 to 40 in good health. The V and J genes are TRBV24-1 and TRBJ1-1, with D possibly being TRBD1 (5 bases). CDR3: CATSEAGTSMGEAFF. CDR3 DNA: TGTGCCACCAGTGAGGCCGGGACCTCCATGGGTGAAGCTTTCTTT.